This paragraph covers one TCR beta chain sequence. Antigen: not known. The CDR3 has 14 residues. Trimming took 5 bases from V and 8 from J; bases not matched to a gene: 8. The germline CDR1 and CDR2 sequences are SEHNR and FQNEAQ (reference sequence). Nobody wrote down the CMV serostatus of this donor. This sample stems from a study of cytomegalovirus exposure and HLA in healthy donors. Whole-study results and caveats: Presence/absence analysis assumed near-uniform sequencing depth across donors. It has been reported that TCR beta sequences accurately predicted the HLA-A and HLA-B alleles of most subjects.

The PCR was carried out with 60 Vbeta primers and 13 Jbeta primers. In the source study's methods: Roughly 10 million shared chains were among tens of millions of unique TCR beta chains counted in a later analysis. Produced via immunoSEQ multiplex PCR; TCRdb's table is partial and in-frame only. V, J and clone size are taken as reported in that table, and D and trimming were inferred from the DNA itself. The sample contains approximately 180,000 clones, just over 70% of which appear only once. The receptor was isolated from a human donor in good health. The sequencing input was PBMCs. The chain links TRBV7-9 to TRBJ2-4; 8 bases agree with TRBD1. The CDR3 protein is CASSIGQGLDIQYF. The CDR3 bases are TGTGCCAGCAGCATAGGACAGGGTTTAGACATTCAGTACTTC.